The 27 T cell receptor beta chains given below trace back to one sample, sequenced in a study of T cell clonality in common variable immunodeficiency. Overall study findings and caveats: Reportedly, TCR beta sequences from common variable immunodeficiency showed fewer deletions and N-nucleotide insertions.

Generated by immunoSEQ multiplex PCR, the TCRdb table keeps only in-frame clones and is missing some. The sample has 20,000 or so clones, none seen only once. Their target antigens are unknown. Sequencing was performed on peripheral blood mononuclear cells. The source is a human donor with common variable immunodeficiency.

This clone was seen ten or more times. From the germline J gene comes the end of the CDR3, since the read stops 3 residues before it. V is TRBV11-2 and J is TRBJ1-2; TRBD1 matches at 9 bases. V was pared by 3 bases and J by 7 bases, with 3 bases of the junction left unmatched. The germline gives CDR1 SGHAT, CDR2 FQNNGV. The CDR3 extends over 13 amino acids. This CDR3 reads CASSLGQGSGYTF. The CDR3 DNA, read in part, is TGTGCCAGCAGCTTGGGACAGGGAAGTGGC.

In this sample, this clone turned up a few times. With the read ending 3 residues before the CDR3 end, the germline J gene is used to fill in that end. The V call is TRBV13, the J call TRBJ2-7, with TRBD2 matching 14 bases. J was trimmed by 1 base and V by 4 bases; bases with no gene match: 12. Germline V CDR1 and CDR2: PRHDT, FYEKMQ (reference sequence). The CDR3 is made up of 19 amino acids. CDR3 in amino acids: CASSSYSGTSGRGSYEQYF. The part of the CDR3 DNA that was read is TGTGCCAGCAGCTCCTACTCCGGGACTAGCGGGAGAGGATCCTACGAG.

This clone was detected ten times or more. Read coverage stops 3 residues before the CDR3 terminus; the germline J gene supplies the remainder. The genes are TRBV20-1 and TRBJ2-7, with D perhaps matching TRBD2 (5 bases). The CDR3 is 13 amino acids. The germline V and J ends were trimmed by 6 bases and 3 bases, with 15 bases remaining between them. Germline lookup yields CDR1 DFQATT and CDR2 SNEGSKA (reference sequence). Here the CDR3 reads CSAPESGNYEQYF. CDR3 DNA (partial): TGCAGTGCCCCGGAGAGCGGTAACTACGAG.

This clone was detected ten times or more. From the germline J gene comes the end of the CDR3, since the read stops 3 residues before it. This sequence joins TRBV5-1 and TRBJ2-5; 10 bases agree with TRBD2. V trimming: 1 base; J trimming: 5 bases; junction bases outside the gene matches: 5. Germline assignment: CDR1 SGHRS and CDR2 YFSETQ. The CDR3 contains 15 residues. The covered CDR3 bases are TGCGCCAGCAGCTTGACAGCGGGAGGGTTGGAGACC. Its protein is CASSLTAGGLET. The whole CDR3 is CASSLTAGGLETQYF.

This clone was seen ten or more times. The read gets to within 3 residues of the CDR3 end, and the germline J gene fills in the rest. The chain has TRBV30 and TRBJ2-1; D ambiguous. The V end lost 7 bases, the J end lost 3 bases, and 7 bases lay between the germline ends. The CDR3 length is 11 residues. Per germline, CDR1 GTSNPN and CDR2 SVGIG (reference sequence). CDR3 amino acids: CASTLYNEQFF. The sequenced CDR3 bases are TGTGCCTCGACTCTCTACAATGAG.

This clone showed up many times. The read gets to within 3 residues of the CDR3 end, and the germline J gene fills in the rest. V usage is TRBV5-1 and J usage is TRBJ1-4; 8 nucleotides match TRBD1. The CDR3 loop spans 15 amino acids. Germline V gene sequence: CDR1 SGHRS, CDR2 YFSETQ. J was trimmed by 2 bases and V by 0 bases; bases with no gene match: 0. The CDR3 bases that were read are TGCGCCAGCAGCTTGGGACAGGGGACTAATGAAAAA. The encoded protein is CASSLGQGTNEK. The complete CDR3 reads CASSLGQGTNEKLFF.

This clone was recorded many times. The read ends 3 residues before the CDR3 terminus; that terminus is restored from the germline J gene. The chain has TRBV18 and TRBJ2-3; 9 bases are a match to TRBD1. The junction had 12 bases not matched to a gene; V was cut back by 5 bases and J by 0 bases. This CDR3 region has 18 residues. Per the germline V gene, CDR1 is KGHSH and CDR2 is LQKENI. The CDR3 sequence: CASSTVSPGQGSTDTQYF. CDR3 DNA (partial): TGTGCCAGCTCAACTGTCTCCCCCGGACAGGGGAGCACAGATACG. Variable domain in full (rest from reference TRBV18 and TRBJ2-3): NAGVMQNPRHLVRRRGQEARLRCSPMKGHSHVYWYRQLPEEGLKFMVYLQKENIIDESGMPKERFSAEFPKEGPSILRIQQVVRGDSAAYFCASSTVSPGQGSTDTQYFGPGTRLTVL.

This clone was counted ten times or more. The read ends 3 residues early relative to the CDR3; the germline J gene fills the gap. V usage is TRBV19 and J usage is TRBJ2-3; 7 bases are a match to TRBD1. Germline V lookup: CDR1 LNHDA, CDR2 SQIVND (reference sequence). The CDR3 covers 15 residues. V was pared by 5 bases and J by 6 bases, with 11 bases of the junction left unmatched. CDR3 residues: CASSPNRGGSDTQYF. The CDR3 bases that were read are TGTGCCAGTAGTCCGAACAGGGGCGGTTCGGATACG.

This clone has more than one count but fewer than ten. The CDR3 end falls 3 residues outside the read, so it is completed with the germline J gene. V usage is TRBV2 and J usage is TRBJ1-1; D is unresolved. This CDR3 is 16 amino acids long. Germline V lookup: CDR1 SNHLY, CDR2 FYNNEI. V was shortened by 3 bases and J by 2 bases, with 16 bases between the two germline ends. The part of the CDR3 DNA that was read is TGTGCCAGCAGTGACCCCTCCGGCGGCTTAAACACTGAA. The encoded protein is CASSDPSGGLNTE. The full-length CDR3 reads as CASSDPSGGLNTEAFF.

This clone was counted many times. The read finishes 3 residues shy of the CDR3 end, and the germline J gene is used to complete it. V is TRBV5-1 and J is TRBJ2-7; 7 nucleotides line up with TRBD2. CDR1 and CDR2 (germline): SGHRS, YFSETQ. With V trimmed by 0 bases and J by 4 bases, 1 base remained unmatched. The CDR3 runs 13 residues. The CDR3 sequence is CASSLERGYEQYF. CDR3 bases read: TGCGCCAGCAGCTTGGAGCGGGGATACGAG. Full variable domain (rest looked up from reference TRBV5-1 and TRBJ2-7): KAGVTQTPRYLIKTRGQQVTLSCSPISGHRSVSWYQQTPGQGLQFLFEYFSETQRNKGNFPGRFSGRQFSNSRSEMNVSTLELGDSALYLCASSLERGYEQYFGPGTRLTVT.

With respect to this clone: The read falls 3 residues short of the CDR3 end, and the missing part is taken from the germline J gene. V is TRBV5-1 and J is TRBJ2-3; a weak D match, TRBD1 (5 bases). Trimming took off 0 bases at V and 0 bases at J, with 11 bases between the two ends. The CDR3 runs to 16 residues. Per germline, CDR1 SGHRS and CDR2 YFSETQ. CDR3 DNA, as far as it was read: TGCGCCAGCAGCTTGGAAGGGGCCCTGAGCACAGATACG. Amino acid sequence: CASSLEGALSTDT. The whole CDR3 protein is CASSLEGALSTDTQYF.

Comment on this clone: The CDR3 end falls 3 residues outside the read, so it is completed with the germline J gene. V is TRBV20-1 and J is TRBJ2-7; 9 nucleotides agree with TRBD1. V shed 5 bases and J 2 bases; nucleotides not matched to a gene: 25. Germline CDR1 reads DFQATT; CDR2 reads SNEGSKA (reference sequence). The CDR3 is 20 residues long. The covered CDR3 bases are TGCAGTGCTCAGGCCCCACGGGACAGGGATAGCAGGGAGGCCACCTACGAG. This translates into CSAQAPRDRDSREATYE. The entire CDR3 reads CSAQAPRDRDSREATYEQYF.

This clone was detected only a few times. The CDR3 is cut off 3 residues early in the read; its end comes from the germline J gene. V usage is TRBV11-2 and J usage is TRBJ2-1; 8 nucleotides match TRBD2. This CDR3 has 15 residues. V gave up 5 bases and J gave up 0 bases; unmatched junction bases: 3. Germline assignment: CDR1 SGHAT and CDR2 FQNNGV. The CDR3 reads CASSLSGSSYNEQFF. Incomplete CDR3 DNA: TGTGCCAGCAGCCTAAGCGGGAGCTCCTACAATGAG.

On this clone: Just one base apart from a much larger clone, this may be a read error. The read comes to an end 3 residues before the CDR3 does, leaving the germline J gene to fill in the end. This sequence joins TRBV11-2 and TRBJ1-2; D is possibly TRBD1 (5 bases). The CDR3 spans 13 residues. Germline loops: CDR1 SGHAT, CDR2 FQNNGV. The part of the CDR3 DNA that was read is TGTGCCAGCAGCGTCGACCAGGGCAGGGGC. Translated, it gives CASSVDQGRG. The entire CDR3 sequence reads CASSVDQGRGYTF.

This clone came up many times. The read halts 3 residues ahead of the CDR3 end, with the missing end drawn from the germline J gene. The chain links TRBV11-2 to TRBJ2-6; D gene uncertain. Trimming shortened V by 4 bases and J by 4 bases, and 11 bases separated the two germline ends. Germline V lookup: CDR1 SGHAT, CDR2 FQNNGV. CDR3 length equals 15 residues. The CDR3 region is CASSSQRSGANVLTF. CDR3 DNA, as far as it was read: TGTGCCAGCAGCTCCCAGAGATCAGGGGCCAACGTC.

There are many counts of this clone. The CDR3 end falls 3 residues outside the read, so it is completed with the germline J gene. The chain carries TRBV19 and TRBJ1-2; weak D call: TRBD1 (6 bases). Trimming removed 7 bases from V and 6 bases from J, with 18 bases in between. This CDR3 has 14 residues. CDR1 LNHDA and CDR2 SQIVND come from the germline V gene (reference sequence). The CDR3 here is CASNKQDRGDGYTF. The CDR3 DNA, read in part, is TGTGCCAGTAATAAACAGGACAGAGGCGATGGC.

In this sample, this clone turned up a few times. The CDR3 end falls 3 residues outside the read, so it is completed with the germline J gene. The V and J genes are TRBV7-3 and TRBJ2-7; 8 bases agree with TRBD2. Germline loops: CDR1 SGHTA, CDR2 FQGTGA. The junction had 8 bases not matched to a gene; V was cut back by 4 bases and J by 3 bases. The CDR3 is 15 amino acids. The DNA read from the CDR3 is TGTGCCAGCAGCTCCACGGGTAGCGGGAACTACGAG. It specifies CASSSTGSGNYE. The entire CDR3 is CASSSTGSGNYEQYF.

This clone was counted ten times or more. CDR3 sequence reads: CASSPWDSDFYEQYF. The sequenced part of the CDR3 DNA is TGTGCCAGCTCACCCTGGGACAGCGATTTCTACGAG. The chain has TRBV18 and TRBJ2-7; 7 nucleotides align to TRBD1. Sequencing ends 3 residues short of the CDR3 end; the germline J gene provides the rest. The trim removed 3 bases at V and 3 bases at J, leaving 8 bases unmatched. The germline V gene has CDR1 KGHSH and CDR2 LQKENI. CDR3 length: 15 amino acids.

At least ten counts were recorded for this clone. The DNA ends 3 residues before the CDR3 does, and the rest of the CDR3 is filled in from the germline J gene. The rearrangement joins TRBV20-1 to TRBJ2-7; 11 nucleotides line up with TRBD1. The V gene's germline CDR1 is DFQATT and CDR2 SNEGSKA (reference sequence). The CDR3 is 14 residues long. With V trimmed by 6 bases and J by 3 bases, 7 bases remained unmatched. Incomplete CDR3 DNA: TGCAGTGCCCAACCCGGGACAGGGGGCTACGAG. It translates to CSAQPGTGGYE. The full CDR3 protein reads CSAQPGTGGYEQYF.

This clone has more than one count but fewer than ten. A junction end diverges from the germline sequence, so it may reflect a read error. The CDR3 extends 3 residues past the end of the read, so its final part is completed from the germline J gene. J is TRBJ1-5 and V is TRBV19; TRBD1 is a possible D gene (5 bases). Germline V gene sequence: CDR1 LNHDA, CDR2 SQIVND (reference sequence). CDR3 size: 19 residues. Incomplete CDR3 DNA: TGTGCCAGTAGTATATCTTCTGGGCGGGGCAGGTTTAGCAAGCAGCCC. Protein: CASSISSGRGRFSKQP. The entire CDR3 is CASSISSGRGRFSKQPQHF. The variable domain in full, completed from reference TRBV19 and TRBJ1-5, reads DGGITQSPKYLFRKEGQNVTLSCEQNLNHDAMYWYRQDPGQGLRLIYYSQIVNDFQKGDIAEGYSVSREKKESFPLTVTSAQKNPTAFYLCASSISSGRGRFSKQPQHFGDGTRLSIL.

This clone was seen many times. The read is 3 residues too short to cover the CDR3 end, so that end is filled in from the germline J gene. The J gene is TRBJ1-5, the V gene TRBV6-1, with D hard to call. Trimming cost V 3 bases and J 4 bases, with 7 bases left between them. Germline CDR1 and CDR2: MNHNS and SASEGT. The CDR3 totals 13 residues. The DNA read from the CDR3 is TGTGCCAGCAGTGATGGAGGGAATCAGCCC. Translating it yields CASSDGGNQP. The entire CDR3 protein reads CASSDGGNQPQHF.

This clone was seen only a few times. Sequencing ends 3 residues short of the CDR3 end; the germline J gene provides the rest. V is TRBV2 and J is TRBJ2-7, with D possibly matching TRBD1 (5 bases). Germline V CDR1 and CDR2: SNHLY, FYNNEI. The CDR3 contains 14 residues. Trimming took off 4 bases at V and 3 bases at J, with 13 bases between the two ends. CDR3 in amino acids: CASSGQVGRYEQYF. Incomplete CDR3 DNA: TGTGCCAGCAGTGGGCAGGTGGGGCGCTACGAG.

This clone was seen ten or more times. With the read ending 3 residues before the CDR3 end, the germline J gene is used to fill in that end. The V and J genes are TRBV2 and TRBJ1-2, with D unclear. This CDR3 region has 13 residues. Germline V CDR1 and CDR2: SNHLY, FYNNEI. The chain's CDR3 is CASSEAPQRGYTF. Partial CDR3 DNA: TGTGCCAGCAGTGAAGCCCCCCAGAGAGGC.

This clone occurred many times. The read terminates 3 residues ahead of where the CDR3 ends, so the germline J gene completes it. This rearrangement joins TRBV7-3 to TRBJ1-2; 8 bases match TRBD1. Germline CDR1 and CDR2: SGHTA and FQGTGA. V shed 1 base and J 6 bases; nucleotides not matched to a gene: 10. The CDR3 extends over 16 amino acids. CDR3 bases read: TGTGCCAGCAGCTTAAGAGGACAGGGATATGACGATGGC. Its protein product is CASSLRGQGYDDG. The full CDR3 sequence reads CASSLRGQGYDDGYTF.

This clone has ten or more counts. The read falls 3 residues short of the CDR3 end, and the missing part is taken from the germline J gene. The J gene is TRBJ1-2, the V gene TRBV5-1; D unresolved. The CDR3 loop spans 15 amino acids. The V gene lost 0 bases and the J gene lost 2 bases, with 11 bases spanning the gap. Germline assignment: CDR1 SGHRS and CDR2 YFSETQ. Incomplete CDR3 DNA: TGCGCCAGCAGCTTGGCCGGGCGGGAAAACTATGGC. It specifies CASSLAGRENYG. The whole CDR3 sequence is CASSLAGRENYGYTF.

This clone was seen ten or more times. Read coverage stops 3 residues before the CDR3 terminus; the germline J gene supplies the remainder. The rearrangement links TRBV5-1 to TRBJ1-1; 8 bases fit TRBD1. The CDR3 loop spans 16 amino acids. The germline V gene encodes CDR1 SGHRS and CDR2 YFSETQ. V shed 5 bases, J shed 2 bases, and the junction held 11 bases outside the gene matches. The CDR3 loop is CASSFGQGRVNTEAFF. The covered CDR3 bases are TGCGCCAGCAGTTTCGGACAGGGAAGGGTAAACACTGAA.

This clone was seen more than once but under ten times. The read comes to an end 3 residues before the CDR3 does, leaving the germline J gene to fill in the end. This chain joins TRBV7-2 and TRBJ1-5; 8 bases are shared with TRBD1. After removal of 3 bases from V and 6 bases from J, the junction contained 7 bases not matched to a gene. The CDR3 is 15 residues long. Germline CDR1 is SGHTA and CDR2 is FQGNSA. The CDR3 bases that were read are TGTGCCAGCAGCTTCACAGGGGGGGCGGGTCAGCCC. Its translation: CASSFTGGAGQP. The CDR3 as a whole reads CASSFTGGAGQPQHF.